Below are 27 T cell receptor beta chains sequenced from a single sample in a study of control samples from healthy donors and cancer patients. Method: immunoSEQ multiplex PCR; TCRdb's copy keeps in-frame clones and lacks some. The sample has over 150,000 clones; less than 95% are singletons. The source material was PBMCs. The receptor set was obtained from a man aged 60-69 years with colorectal cancer.

As regards this clone: At one end the junction does not follow the germline gene, possibly because of a read error. The chain couples TRBV18 to TRBJ2-3; D is perhaps TRBD1 or TRBD2 (5 bases each). This CDR3 region has 14 residues. The germline CDR1 and CDR2 sequences are KGHSH and LQKENI. The CDR3 nucleotides are TGTGCCAGCTCAACACCGGGGCTGCCGGATACGCAGTATTTT. This sequence encodes CASSTPGLPDTQYF. Full variable domain (outside the CDR3, taken from reference TRBV18 and TRBJ2-3): NAGVMQNPRHLVRRRGQEARLRCSPMKGHSHVYWYRQLPEEGLKFMVYLQKENIIDESGMPKERFSAEFPKEGPSILRIQQVVRGDSAAYFCASSTPGLPDTQYFGPGTRLTVL.

The rearrangement joins TRBV19 to TRBJ1-1; TRBD1 agrees at 7 bases. There are 15 residues in the CDR3. V lost 5 bases, J lost 1 base, and 7 bases stayed unmatched. Germline V gene data show CDR1 as LNHDA and CDR2 as SQIVND (reference sequence). The CDR3 DNA reads TGTGCCAGTAGTCCCGGCCGGGACAGGAACACTGAAGCTTTCTTT. Translation gives CASSPGRDRNTEAFF.

This chain links TRBV19 with TRBJ1-6; a weak D match, TRBD1 (6 bases). Trimming shortened V by 6 bases and J by 3 bases, and 15 bases separated the two germline ends. The CDR3 loop spans 16 amino acids. In germline, CDR1 is LNHDA, CDR2 SQIVND (reference sequence). The CDR3 spells CASRKGTQSYNSPLHF. CDR3 in DNA: TGTGCCAGTAGAAAGGGGACACAGAGCTATAATTCACCCCTCCACTTT.

CDR3 loop: CASSVLTSRSTDTQYF. CDR3 in DNA: TGTGCCAGCTCGGTCTTGACTAGCCGTAGCACAGATACGCAGTATTTT. The rearrangement links TRBV18 to TRBJ2-3, with TRBD2 identical over 7 bases. Germline V lookup: CDR1 KGHSH, CDR2 LQKENI. This CDR3 comprises 16 residues. V lost 6 bases to trimming and J lost 0 bases; unmatched junction nucleotides: 9.

V gene TRBV9 combines with J gene TRBJ2-1; 7 bases map to TRBD2. V dropped 4 bases and J dropped 2; count of bases not matched to a gene: 6. This CDR3 spans 15 amino acids. Looked up from germline, CDR1 is SGDLS and CDR2 is YYNGEE. Here the CDR3 reads CASSPGGGAYNEQFF. The CDR3 bases are TGTGCCAGCAGCCCCGGGGGAGGGGCCTACAATGAGCAGTTCTTC.

V is TRBV2 and J is TRBJ1-2, with D uncertain. Trimming removed 3 bases at V and 5 bases at J, with 10 bases between. CDR3 size: 13 residues. CDR1 is SNHLY and CDR2 is FYNNEI in the germline V gene. Here the CDR3 DNA reads TGTGCCAGCAGTGAGAGGTACGGGTATGGCTACACCTTC. This encodes CASSERYGYGYTF.

This chain links TRBV30 with TRBJ1-1; D unclear. The V and J ends lost 5 bases and 5 bases respectively, with 6 bases between them. CDR1 and CDR2 from the germline V gene are GTSNPN and SVGIG (reference sequence). This CDR3 has 10 residues. CDR3 loop: CAWRITEAFF. The CDR3 bases are TGTGCCTGGCGGATAACTGAAGCTTTCTTT. Using reference TRBV30 and TRBJ1-1 for the parts outside the CDR3, the full variable domain is SQTIHQWPATLVQPVGSPLSLECTVEGTSNPNLYWYRQAAGRGLQLLFYSVGIGQISSEVPQNLSASRPQDRQFILSSKKLLLSDSGFYLCAWRITEAFFGQGTRLTVV.

V gene TRBV6-5 combines with J gene TRBJ2-1; possibly TRBD1 for D (6 bases). Trimming cost V 2 bases and J 3 bases, with 11 bases left between them. In germline, CDR1 is MNHEY, CDR2 SVGAGI. CDR3 length equals 15 residues. CDR3 amino acids: CASSYGGHLYNEQFF. DNA for the CDR3: TGTGCCAGCAGTTACGGGGGACACCTCTACAATGAGCAGTTCTTC.

The chain carries TRBV7-2 and TRBJ2-4; D uncertain. The CDR3 runs to 13 residues. Germline V gives CDR1 SGHTA, CDR2 FQGNSA. Deletions cut 1 base from V and 7 bases from J, with 8 bases between. The CDR3, as DNA: TGTGCCAGCAGCTTAGGGCAGGTTAACATTCAGTACTTC. Translating gives CASSLGQVNIQYF.

The chain couples TRBV9 to TRBJ1-3; D call uncertain. The ends were cut back, 3 bases at V and 1 base at J, with 11 bases in the middle. Germline lookup yields CDR1 SGDLS and CDR2 YYNGEE. This CDR3 is built from 15 residues. The DNA for the CDR3 is TGTGCCAGCAGCGAGGGTGGAGGGTCTGGAAACACCATATATTTT. Translation gives CASSEGGGSGNTIYF.

The chain joins TRBV14 to TRBJ2-3; tentative D call: TRBD1 (5 bases). The germline gives CDR1 SGHDN, CDR2 FVKESK. The length of the CDR3 is 16 residues. Between the trimmed V and J ends, which lost 4 bases and 2 bases, there was a span of 16 bases. As DNA, the CDR3 is TGTGCCAGCAGCCTACGAACAGGCTCATACACAGATACGCAGTATTTT. It specifies CASSLRTGSYTDTQYF.

This chain uses TRBV19 with TRBJ1-1, with unresolved D. Germline V CDR1 and CDR2: LNHDA, SQIVND (reference sequence). The CDR3 spans 15 residues. The germline V and J ends were trimmed by 3 bases and 10 bases, with 21 bases remaining between them. The CDR3 sequence: CASSMGRAGFGGAFF. The DNA for the CDR3 is TGTGCCAGTAGTATGGGGAGGGCTGGGTTCGGAGGAGCTTTCTTT.

J is TRBJ1-5 and V is TRBV9; TRBD1 agrees at 12 bases. The germline gives CDR1 SGDLS, CDR2 YYNGEE. This CDR3 comprises 15 residues. With 2 bases clipped from V and 4 bases from J, the junction kept 1 base outside the gene matches. The CDR3 DNA follows: TGTGCCAGCAGCGTGGGACAGGGGGCTAATCAGCCCCAGCATTTT. Its translation: CASSVGQGANQPQHF.

This chain links TRBV18 with TRBJ2-5; 15 bases agree with TRBD2. CDR1 is KGHSH, CDR2 LQKENI, per germline. The CDR3 totals 17 residues. V trimming: 3 bases; J trimming: 5 bases; junction bases outside the gene matches: 7. CDR3: CASSPRTSGGAGETQYF. The CDR3 region has the DNA TGTGCCAGCTCACCGAGGACTAGCGGGGGGGCCGGTGAGACCCAGTACTTC.

The chain is built from TRBV30 and TRBJ2-7; no clear D. The CDR3 totals 14 residues. The V and J ends lost 1 base and 3 bases respectively, with 13 bases between them. The germline V gene has CDR1 GTSNPN and CDR2 SVGIG (reference sequence). The CDR3 here is CAWSGASNLYEQYF. The DNA of the CDR3 is TGTGCCTGGAGTGGCGCCTCCAACCTCTACGAGCAGTACTTC.

The chain joins TRBV6-5 to TRBJ2-3, with D possibly matching TRBD2 (6 bases). The CDR3 has 15 amino acids. The germline CDR1 and CDR2 sequences are MNHEY and SVGAGI. Trimming shortened V by 2 bases and J by 3 bases, and 12 bases separated the two germline ends. In nucleotides, the CDR3 is TGTGCCAGCAGTTACGCAGGGAGGAGAACAGATACGCAGTATTTT. Translating it yields CASSYAGRRTDTQYF.

The genes are TRBV28 and TRBJ1-2, with a possible D match to TRBD1 (6 bases). CDR1 MDHEN and CDR2 SYDVKM come from the germline V gene. V lost 4 bases, J lost 4 bases, and 16 bases lay in between. This CDR3 region has 15 residues. The chain's CDR3 is CASSSGGADFYGYTF. Here the CDR3 DNA reads TGTGCCAGCAGTTCCGGGGGCGCCGATTTCTATGGCTACACCTTC.

The V call is TRBV3-1 (or the pseudogene TRBV3-2), the J call TRBJ1-4; D might be TRBD1 (5 bases). CDR3 length equals 16 residues. Trimming took 0 bases from V and 5 from J, leaving 13 bases between them. Germline V gene lookup returns CDR1 LGHDT and CDR2 YNNKEL (reference sequence). CDR3 in DNA: TGTGCCAGCAGCCAAGATTTGGGGGGTCAAAATGAAAAACTGTTTTTT. As protein: CASSQDLGGQNEKLFF.

The gene calls are TRBV5-6 and TRBJ2-5; D is unclear. CDR3 length: 12 amino acids. V gave up 0 bases and J gave up 4 bases, with 4 bases separating them. Germline CDR1 reads SGHDT; CDR2 reads YYEEEE. DNA for the CDR3: TGTGCCAGCAGCTTGGCCCCAGAGACCCAGTACTTC. It yields the protein CASSLAPETQYF.

Worth noting for this clone: The same CDR3 can be traced to other DNA sequences in this sample. The V gene is TRBV19, the J gene TRBJ2-7, with 11 positions matching TRBD2. The CDR3 sequence is 15 residues long. Germline-derived CDR1 and CDR2 are LNHDA and SQIVND (reference sequence). The V and J ends lost 1 base and 2 bases, in that order; junction bases with no gene match: 1. This CDR3 is CASSIASGGPYEQYF. Here the CDR3 DNA reads TGTGCCAGTAGTATAGCTAGCGGGGGGCCCTACGAGCAGTACTTC.

V gene TRBV11-2 combines with J gene TRBJ1-6; D is undetermined. In germline, CDR1 is SGHAT, CDR2 FQNNGV. The CDR3 loop spans 13 amino acids. The V and J ends lost 1 base and 10 bases respectively, with 8 bases between them. The CDR3 nucleotides are TGTGCCAGCAGCTTAGGGGTTGGCTCACCCCTCCACTTT. Residues: CASSLGVGSPLHF.

The chain is built from TRBV6-5 and TRBJ2-7, with TRBD1 matching 9 bases. The CDR3 has 16 amino acids. Germline V gives CDR1 MNHEY, CDR2 SVGAGI. Germline trimming cut 0 bases from V and 2 bases from J; bases unmatched to any gene: 5. As DNA, the CDR3 is TGTGCCAGCAGTTACTCGAGGGGACAGGGAACCTACGAGCAGTACTTC. Protein: CASSYSRGQGTYEQYF.

The chain joins TRBV6-5 to TRBJ2-2, with 7 bases identical to TRBD1. Germline trimming cut 9 bases from V and 7 bases from J; bases unmatched to any gene: 8. Per the germline V gene, CDR1 is MNHEY and CDR2 is SVGAGI. The CDR3 is made up of 13 amino acids. CDR3 sequence (DNA): TGTGCCAGTAGGGGGCAGTGGGGCGGGGAGCTGTTTTTT. This codes for CASRGQWGGELFF.

This sequence joins TRBV6-6 and TRBJ2-7; D gene uncertain. This CDR3 comprises 12 residues. CDR1 is MNHNY and CDR2 is SVGAGI in the germline V gene (reference sequence). The V gene lost 0 bases and the J gene lost 7 bases, with 7 bases spanning the gap. The CDR3 DNA reads TGTGCCAGCAGTTACTCCAGTCAGGAGCAGTACTTC. Translated: CASSYSSQEQYF.

The rearrangement links TRBV7-2 to TRBJ2-5, with a possible D match to TRBD2 (7 bases). Germline V gene lookup returns CDR1 SGHTA and CDR2 FQGNSA. Trimming removed 3 bases at V and 4 bases at J, with 15 bases between. The CDR3 sequence is 15 residues long. CDR3 residues: CASSFNGGLGETQYF. The CDR3 DNA reads TGTGCCAGCAGCTTTAACGGGGGGCTGGGAGAGACCCAGTACTTC. The whole variable domain, filled in from reference TRBV7-2 and TRBJ2-5, reads GAGVSQSPSNKVTEKGKDVELRCDPISGHTALYWYRQSLGQGLEFLIYFQGNSAPDKSGLPSDRFSAERTGGSVSTLTIQRTQQEDSAVYLCASSFNGGLGETQYFGPGTRLLVL.

This chain uses TRBV19 with TRBJ2-2, with D uncertain. Germline CDR1 is LNHDA and CDR2 is SQIVND (reference sequence). Between the trimmed V and J ends, which lost 2 bases and 0 bases, there was a span of 4 bases. CDR3 length: 14 amino acids. For the CDR3, the DNA is TGTGCCAGTAGTATATACGCGAACACCGGGGAGCTGTTTTTT. It yields the protein CASSIYANTGELFF.

This chain links TRBV7-2 with TRBJ2-4; D remains unclear. The CDR3 loop spans 17 amino acids. V lost 0 bases and J 5 bases, leaving 17 bases between the germline ends. The germline CDR1 and CDR2 sequences are SGHTA and FQGNSA. Here the CDR3 reads CASSLAYFSGEENIQYF. The DNA of the CDR3 is TGTGCCAGCAGCTTAGCCTATTTTTCGGGCGAAGAAAACATTCAGTACTTC.